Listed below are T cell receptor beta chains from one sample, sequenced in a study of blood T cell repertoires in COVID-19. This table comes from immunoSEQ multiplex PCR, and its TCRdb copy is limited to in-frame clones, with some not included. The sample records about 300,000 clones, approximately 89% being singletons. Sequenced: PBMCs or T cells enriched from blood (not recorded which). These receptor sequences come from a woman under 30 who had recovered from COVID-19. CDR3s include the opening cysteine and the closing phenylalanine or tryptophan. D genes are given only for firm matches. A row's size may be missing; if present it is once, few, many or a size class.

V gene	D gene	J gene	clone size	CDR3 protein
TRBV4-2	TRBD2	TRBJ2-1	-	CASSHSPLAGPYNEQFF
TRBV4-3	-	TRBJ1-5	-	CASSQYTDQPQHF
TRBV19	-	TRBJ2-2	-	CASRNRATGELFF
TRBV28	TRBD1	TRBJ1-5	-	CASSLPRGLGNQPQHF
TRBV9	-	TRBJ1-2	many	CASSTWGTFYGYTF
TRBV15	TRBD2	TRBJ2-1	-	CATSRTSGGANEQFF
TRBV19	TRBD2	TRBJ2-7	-	CASSIHPGGRGGQYF
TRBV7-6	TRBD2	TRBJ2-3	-	CASSIPGLATDTQYF
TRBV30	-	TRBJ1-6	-	CAWSGGETPLHF
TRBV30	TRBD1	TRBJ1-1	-	CAWSDPRDRRGTEAFF
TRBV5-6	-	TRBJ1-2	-	CASSYSYRDLDYGYTF
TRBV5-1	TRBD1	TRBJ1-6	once	CASSLGQGVSYNSPLHF
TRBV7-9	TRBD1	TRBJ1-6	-	CASSRGQNNSPLHF
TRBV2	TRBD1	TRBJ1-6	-	CASSGFGGGSFSYNSPLHF
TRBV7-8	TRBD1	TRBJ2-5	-	CASSFRRGPQETQYF
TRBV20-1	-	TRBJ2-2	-	CSASGRFLIGNTGELFF
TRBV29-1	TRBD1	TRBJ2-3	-	CSVHGTGGTLTDTQYF
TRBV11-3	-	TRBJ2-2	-	CASRTRAGESTGELFF
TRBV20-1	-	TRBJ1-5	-	CSASRSGSLSNQPQHF
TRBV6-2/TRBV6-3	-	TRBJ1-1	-	CASSYRLERRNTEAFF
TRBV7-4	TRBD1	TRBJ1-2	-	CASSSPGTGRSGYTF
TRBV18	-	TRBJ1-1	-	CASSPVPNTEAFF
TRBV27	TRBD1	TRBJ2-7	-	CASSSIRGQGFPYEQYF
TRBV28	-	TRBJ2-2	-	CASSFLNSAHTGELFF
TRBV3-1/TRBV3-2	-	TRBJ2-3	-	CASSHTNRTDTQYF
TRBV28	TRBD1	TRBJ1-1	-	CASISPGQGVANTEAFF
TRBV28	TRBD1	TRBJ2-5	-	CASSLDRGRTQYF
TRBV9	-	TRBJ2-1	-	CASSAGGGPYNEQFF
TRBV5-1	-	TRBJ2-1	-	CASSLSLSSYNEQFF
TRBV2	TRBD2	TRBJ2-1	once	CASVRTSGGYNEQFF
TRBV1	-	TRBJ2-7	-	CTSSPSAGLHEQYF
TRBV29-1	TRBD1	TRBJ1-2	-	CSGMTGGEGYGYTF
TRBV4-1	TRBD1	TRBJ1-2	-	CASSQEPSRGFYGYTF
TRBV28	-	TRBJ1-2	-	CASSGGGTAQGLDGYTF
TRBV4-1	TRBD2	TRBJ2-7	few	CASSQEDMRERAYEQYF
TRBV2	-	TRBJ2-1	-	CASSERGLPYNEQFF
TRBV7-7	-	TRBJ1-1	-	CASSSPRNMNTEAFF
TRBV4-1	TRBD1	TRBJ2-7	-	CASSQELGTGGSYEQYF
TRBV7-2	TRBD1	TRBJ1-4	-	CATIKGQGVTWREKLFF
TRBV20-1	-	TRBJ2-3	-	CSAAYTDTQYF
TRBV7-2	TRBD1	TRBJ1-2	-	CASSFTGDYGYTF
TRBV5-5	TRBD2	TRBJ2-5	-	CASSIERGGRQETQYF
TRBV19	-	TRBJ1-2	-	CASSIDPDRPPSYGYTF
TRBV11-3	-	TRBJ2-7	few	CASRGGDSYEQYF
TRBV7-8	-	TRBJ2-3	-	CASSPLTGLTDTQYF
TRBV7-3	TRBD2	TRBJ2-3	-	CASSTGIAGGPDTQYF
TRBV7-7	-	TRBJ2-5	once	CASSPRGAGRQETQYF
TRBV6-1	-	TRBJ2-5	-	CASSEGLIQETQYF
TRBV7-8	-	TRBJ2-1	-	CASSLDRVINEQFF
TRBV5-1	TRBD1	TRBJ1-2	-	CASSLDRGNGYTF
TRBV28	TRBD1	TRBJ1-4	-	CASSLPGQSNEKLFF
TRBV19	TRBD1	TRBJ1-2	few	CASRNRGTDYGYTF